The next 15 T cell receptor beta chains were all read from a single sample in a study of CD8 T cells in ankylosing spondylitis. Overall study results and limits: Ankylosing spondylitis blood appeared to be characterized by a TCR beta motif of under ten highly homologous variants.

TCRdb reprocessed the 5' RACE reads via MiXCR and lists one record per CDR3 protein. Of approximately 520,000 distinct CDR3 sequences listed, under 5.5% are singletons. The antigens these receptors bind are not known. The specimen sequenced was blood, either unsorted or a sorted T cell fraction (not recorded which). These receptors came from a male donor with ankylosing spondylitis.

This clonotype was counted a few times. The chain carries TRBV3-1 and TRBJ2-7; 12 nucleotides match TRBD2. The CDR3 is 19 residues long. The V and J ends lost 6 bases and 4 bases, in that order; junction bases with no gene match: 19. Germline CDR1 LGHDT, CDR2 YNNKEL (reference sequence). CDR3 bases: TGTGCCAGCAGGTTCTCCGGGACTAGCGGGCCCGACACCACTTACGAGCAGTACTTC. This gives the protein CASRFSGTSGPDTTYEQYF.

In regard to this clonotype: Given a much more abundant clone one base away, this may be a read error. The rearrangement links TRBV7-8 to TRBJ2-5; D is perhaps TRBD1 (6 bases). There are 13 residues in the CDR3. CDR1 is SGHVS, CDR2 FQNEAQ, per germline. V was pared by 5 bases and J by 7 bases, with 14 bases between. In nucleotides, the CDR3 is TGTGCCAGCAGCGCGGACAGTATGGGGACCCAGTACTTC. Residues: CASSADSMGTQYF. Filled out from reference TRBV7-8 and TRBJ2-5, the complete variable domain reads GAGVSQSPRYKVAKRGQDVALRCDPISGHVSLFWYQQALGQGPEFLTYFQNEAQLDKSGLPSDRFFAERPEGSVSTLKIQRTQQEDSAVYLCASSADSMGTQYFGPGTRLLVL.

This clonotype was seen only a few times. The rearrangement joins TRBV7-8 to TRBJ2-3; 11 bases agree with TRBD2. The CDR3 loop spans 17 amino acids. Germline V gene lookup returns CDR1 SGHVS and CDR2 FQNEAQ. The V segment lost 5 bases and the J segment 1 base; nucleotides outside the gene matches: 8. The CDR3, as DNA: TGTGCCAGCAGCCACGGTAGTAGCGGGAGGGGCACAGATACGCAGTATTTT. Translating gives CASSHGSSGRGTDTQYF.

This clonotype was picked up many times. The chain carries TRBV6-5 and TRBJ1-6; D is undetermined. Per the germline V gene, CDR1 is MNHEY and CDR2 is SVGAGI. The CDR3 loop spans 13 amino acids. The germline V and J ends were trimmed by 0 bases and 9 bases, with 6 bases remaining between them. CDR3 in amino acids: CASSYSAPSPLHF. The CDR3 DNA follows: TGTGCCAGCAGTTACTCGGCACCTTCACCCCTCCACTTT.

This chain joins TRBV18 and TRBJ1-2; tentatively, D is TRBD1 (6 bases). Germline CDR1 is KGHSH and CDR2 is LQKENI. V shed 6 bases and J shed 6 bases, with 17 bases lying between them. The CDR3 loop spans 14 amino acids. The CDR3: CASSALQGFDGYTF. The CDR3 region has the DNA TGTGCCAGCTCTGCCCTCCAGGGGTTTGATGGCTACACCTTC.

This clonotype was recorded at least ten times. V and J are TRBV5-1 and TRBJ1-1; 7 nucleotides match TRBD1. The CDR3 contains 12 residues. V dropped 1 base and J dropped 11; count of bases not matched to a gene: 5. CDR1 is SGHRS and CDR2 is YFSETQ in the germline V gene. The CDR3 here is CASSLTGDGAFF. The DNA of the CDR3 is TGCGCCAGCAGCTTGACAGGGGATGGTGCTTTCTTT.

This clonotype turned up a few times. The chain has TRBV11-2 and TRBJ2-1; possible D gene TRBD2, 5 bases. CDR1 and CDR2 (germline): SGHAT, FQNNGV. Trimming left V 8 bases short and J 9 bases short, with 17 bases between. The CDR3 length is 13 residues. Here the CDR3 DNA reads TGTGCCAGCTCTCAGAGGGCGGCCACTGAGCAGTTCTTC. This gives the protein CASSQRAATEQFF.

This clonotype was counted ten times or more. The genes are TRBV20-1 and TRBJ1-1, with TRBD1 matching over 11 bases. The CDR3 totals 15 residues. The V gene's germline CDR1 is DFQATT and CDR2 SNEGSKA (reference sequence). Trimming cost V 8 bases and J 5 bases; bases outside gene matches: 13. This chain's CDR3 is CSLAGQGASRTEAFF. The DNA for the CDR3 is TGCAGTCTAGCAGGACAGGGGGCGTCTCGGACTGAAGCTTTCTTT.

This clonotype came up many times. The chain is built from TRBV5-1 and TRBJ1-1; D may be TRBD1 (6 bases). The CDR3 spans 14 residues. Germline-derived CDR1 and CDR2 are SGHRS and YFSETQ. V gave up 5 bases and J gave up 0 bases, with 11 bases separating them. The CDR3 DNA reads as TGCGCCAGCAGGCAGGGGACTATGAACACTGAAGCTTTCTTT. The encoded protein is CASRQGTMNTEAFF.

This clonotype was observed many times. This chain joins TRBV6-2 or TRBV6-3 and TRBJ1-1; no clear D gene. The germline V gene encodes CDR1 MNHEY and CDR2 SVGEGT. Trimming took off 4 bases at V and 1 base at J, with 10 bases between the two ends. The CDR3 is made up of 14 amino acids. CDR3 sequence (DNA): TGTGCCAGCAGTTGGCTGGGCCGGAACACTGAAGCTTTCTTT. Its protein product is CASSWLGRNTEAFF.

This clonotype was recorded at least ten times. The V gene is TRBV29-1, the J gene TRBJ2-1, with D uncertain. V was pared by 2 bases and J by 6 bases, with 2 bases between. The CDR3 is 10 amino acids. Germline CDR1 is SQVTM and CDR2 is ANQGSEA. CDR3 residues: CSVESNEQFF. The CDR3 DNA follows: TGCAGCGTTGAATCCAATGAGCAGTTCTTC.

There are many counts of this clonotype. CDR3 protein: CASSQAGDGNQPQHF. The CDR3 coding sequence is TGTGCCAGCAGCCAAGCAGGGGATGGCAATCAGCCCCAGCATTTT. The chain uses TRBV4-2 and TRBJ1-5; possibly TRBD1 for D (6 bases). Per the germline V gene, CDR1 is LGHNA and CDR2 is YNFKEQ. CDR3 length equals 15 residues. The V end lost 1 base, the J end lost 2 bases, and 9 bases lay between the germline ends.

This clonotype was seen at least ten times. The J gene is TRBJ2-1, the V gene TRBV6-5, with TRBD2 identical over 15 bases. CDR3 length: 15 residues. V was pared by 4 bases and J by 8 bases, with 3 bases of the junction left unmatched. Germline-derived CDR1 and CDR2 are MNHEY and SVGAGI. The CDR3, as DNA: TGTGCCAGCAGTTGGACTAGCGGGGGGGGGTATGAGCAGTTCTTC. It is translated as CASSWTSGGGYEQFF.

This clonotype was observed a handful of times. The CDR3 here is CASSWTSGGADTQYF. CDR3 sequence (DNA): TGCGCCAGCAGCTGGACTAGCGGGGGGGCAGATACGCAGTATTTT. The V and J genes are TRBV5-1 and TRBJ2-3, with TRBD2 matching 15 bases. Germline CDR1 reads SGHRS; CDR2 reads YFSETQ. The CDR3 runs to 15 residues. V lost 3 bases, J lost 4 bases, and 0 bases stayed unmatched.

This clonotype has only a few counts. The chain couples TRBV25-1 to TRBJ2-3; 8 bases map to TRBD1. CDR3 length: 15 amino acids. The germline CDR1 and CDR2 sequences are MGHDK and SYGVNS. V was clipped by 1 base and J by 5 bases; unmatched bases: 5. The CDR3 spells CASSESNTGGDTQYF. The CDR3 bases are TGTGCCAGCAGTGAATCTAACACAGGGGGAGATACGCAGTATTTT.